Each of the 32 T cell receptor beta chains below was sequenced from the same sample in a study of shared clonotypes between healthy human individuals. Assay used: immunoSEQ multiplex PCR; TCRdb lists only in-frame clones, some missing. The repertoire holds about 2.1 million clones, with more than 85% as singletons. CD45RO-negative, CCR7-selected cells formed the naive CD8 fraction, which excluded terminally differentiated effector memory CD45RA+ cells. The sample comprised naive CD8+ T cells from PBMCs. These receptors all come from a man between 18 and 35 years old in good health. Some clones in this sample may be carry-over from other donors' samples.

The V gene is TRBV12-5, the J gene TRBJ1-1; D perhaps matches TRBD1 (5 bases). The CDR3 is made up of 14 amino acids. Germline V gives CDR1 LGHNT, CDR2 FRNRAP. V lost 5 bases, J lost 4 bases, and 14 bases lay in between. DNA of the CDR3: TGTGCTAGTGGTCCTCCCGGTCAGGGCACTGAAGCTTTCTTT. Its protein product is CASGPPGQGTEAFF.

This rearrangement joins TRBV29-1 to TRBJ2-1, with D perhaps matching TRBD2 (6 bases). The CDR3 has 17 residues. CDR1 SQVTM and CDR2 ANQGSEA come from the germline V gene. V was clipped by 1 base and J by 8 bases, with 24 bases between them. The CDR3 DNA is TGCAGCGTTGAAGGACGGGAGACGGTATGGATTCGCGATGAGCAGTTCTTC. Translating gives CSVEGRETVWIRDEQFF.

Concerning this clone: Other DNA sequences of this sample code for an identical CDR3. The CDR3, as DNA: TGTGCCAGCAGCTTAGGTCTCGCCGGTTACGAGCAGTACTTC. Protein: CASSLGLAGYEQYF. This sequence joins TRBV13 and TRBJ2-7; D unresolved. In germline, CDR1 is PRHDT, CDR2 FYEKMQ (reference sequence). The V end lost 0 bases, the J end lost 4 bases, and 10 bases lay between the germline ends. The CDR3 consists of 14 residues.

This rearrangement joins TRBV25-1 to TRBJ1-2; TRBD1 matches 7 bases. Germline CDR1 MGHDK, CDR2 SYGVNS. V lost 4 bases to trimming and J lost 4 bases; unmatched junction nucleotides: 9. There are 15 residues in the CDR3. The CDR3 loop is CASSGTRDSLYGYTF. In DNA, the CDR3 is TGTGCCAGCAGTGGGACCCGGGACAGTCTCTATGGCTACACCTTC.

The gene calls are TRBV6-5 and TRBJ2-5, with a weak D call TRBD2 (6 bases). Per the germline V gene, CDR1 is MNHEY and CDR2 is SVGAGI. The CDR3 is made up of 11 amino acids. V was clipped by 8 bases and J by 5 bases, with 9 bases between them. The CDR3, as DNA: TGTGCCAGCGAGGAGGGCGAGACCCAGTACTTC. It codes for CASEEGETQYF.

V is TRBV27 and J is TRBJ2-7; possible D gene TRBD1, 5 bases. In germline, CDR1 is MNHEY, CDR2 SMNVEV (reference sequence). The CDR3 has 15 residues. Trimming took 3 bases from V and 6 from J, leaving 18 bases between them. CDR3 sequence: CASSFKGAVGREQYF. The CDR3 bases are TGTGCCAGCAGTTTTAAAGGGGCGGTGGGTCGCGAGCAGTACTTC.

V and J are TRBV29-1 and TRBJ1-2; the match to TRBD1 covers 7 bases. Germline CDR1 and CDR2: SQVTM and ANQGSEA. V lost 4 bases, J lost 7 bases, and 9 bases stayed unmatched. CDR3 size: 13 residues. CDR3 DNA: TGCAGCGTTGTTTTCTCGGACAGGCTTGGCTACACCTTC. Its protein product is CSVVFSDRLGYTF.

The rearrangement links TRBV11-2 to TRBJ1-3; possibly TRBD1 for D (5 bases). Deletions cut 5 bases from V and 0 bases from J, with 17 bases between. The CDR3 loop spans 17 amino acids. CDR1 and CDR2 (germline): SGHAT, FQNNGV. The CDR3 reads CASSNPLTGGSGNTIYF. In DNA form, the CDR3 reads TGTGCCAGCAGCAATCCCCTCACGGGGGGCTCTGGAAACACCATATATTTT.

Only a few counts were recorded for this clone. The chain combines TRBV6-1 with TRBJ2-1; D is unresolved. Trimming removed 7 bases at V and 4 bases at J, with 8 bases between. Per germline, CDR1 MNHNS and CDR2 SASEGT. This CDR3 comprises 12 residues. The CDR3 here is CASIRAYNEQFF. The CDR3 DNA sequence: TGTGCCAGCATCCGGGCTTACAATGAGCAGTTCTTC.

The rearrangement links TRBV18 to TRBJ1-1; 10 bases match TRBD1. This CDR3 comprises 16 residues. Germline trimming cut 5 bases from V and 0 bases from J; bases unmatched to any gene: 6. The germline V gene encodes CDR1 KGHSH and CDR2 LQKENI. The CDR3 DNA sequence: TGTGCCAGCTCAGAGGACAGGGGGGCCATGAACACTGAAGCTTTCTTT. It specifies CASSEDRGAMNTEAFF.

This rearrangement joins TRBV7-2 to TRBJ2-7, with unresolved D. The CDR3 is 13 amino acids. V was pared by 3 bases and J by 0 bases, with 6 bases between. Germline V gene data show CDR1 as SGHTA and CDR2 as FQGNSA. For the CDR3, the DNA is TGTGCCAGCAGCTTTATCACCTCCTACGAGCAGTACTTC. Translated, it gives CASSFITSYEQYF.

The chain links TRBV10-3 to TRBJ1-2; TRBD1 matches 9 bases. The CDR3 contains 14 residues. The germline V gene has CDR1 ENHRY and CDR2 SYGVKD. The junction had 8 bases not matched to a gene; V was cut back by 4 bases and J by 8 bases. CDR3 region: CAISVNGQGTGYTF. The CDR3 DNA follows: TGTGCCATCAGTGTCAACGGACAGGGGACGGGCTACACCTTC.

This chain links TRBV2 with TRBJ2-1, with 10 bases fitting TRBD2. Germline trimming cut 3 bases from V and 9 bases from J; bases unmatched to any gene: 11. The CDR3 runs to 16 residues. CDR1 is SNHLY, CDR2 FYNNEI, per germline. CDR3 region: CASSDPPGLASIEQFF. The DNA of the CDR3 is TGTGCCAGCAGTGATCCCCCGGGACTAGCGAGTATTGAGCAGTTCTTC.

This clone was detected only once. The rearrangement uses TRBV7-8 and TRBJ2-3; 12 positions match TRBD1. V lost 10 bases, J lost 5 bases, and 13 bases stayed unmatched. The CDR3 runs 16 residues. Germline V gene lookup returns CDR1 SGHVS and CDR2 FQNEAQ. The CDR3 is CATGTGGPLSGDTQYF. In DNA, the CDR3 is TGTGCCACGGGGACAGGGGGCCCCTTATCCGGAGATACGCAGTATTTT.

The V call is TRBV5-6, the J call TRBJ2-7; D not resolved. This CDR3 is 14 amino acids long. In germline, CDR1 is SGHDT, CDR2 YYEEEE. Trimming pared 4 bases from V and 3 bases from J, leaving 14 bases between. The CDR3 protein is CASSPRAANYEQYF. CDR3 sequence (DNA): TGTGCCAGCAGCCCCCGGGCCGCTAACTACGAGCAGTACTTC.

The chain uses TRBV2 and TRBJ2-2; TRBD2 matches at 7 bases. With 7 bases clipped from V and 1 base from J, the junction kept 12 bases outside the gene matches. CDR3 length: 17 residues. Germline assignment: CDR1 SNHLY and CDR2 FYNNEI. CDR3 region: CASINRGGSGNTGELFF. In DNA, the CDR3 is TGTGCCAGCATCAACCGGGGCGGGAGTGGGAACACCGGGGAGCTGTTTTTT. The whole variable domain, remainder taken from reference TRBV2 and TRBJ2-2, is EPEVTQTPSHQVTQMGQEVILRCVPISNHLYFYWYRQILGQKVEFLVSFYNNEISEKSEIFDDQFSVERPDGSNFTLKIRSTKLEDSAMYFCASINRGGSGNTGELFFGEGSRLTVL.

The chain recombines TRBV9 with TRBJ1-2; the D is unclear. The CDR3 is 20 residues long. The germline V gene encodes CDR1 SGDLS and CDR2 YYNGEE. Between the trimmed V and J ends, which lost 2 bases and 4 bases, there was a span of 30 bases. CDR3 in DNA: TGTGCCAGCAGCGTCAGCCCGTCCTCGCCCCAGGTTGGTGGAGGCTATGGCTACACCTTC. As protein: CASSVSPSSPQVGGGYGYTF.

The chain combines TRBV27 with TRBJ2-7, with D possibly matching TRBD2 (6 bases). The CDR3 spans 12 residues. Germline CDR1 MNHEY, CDR2 SMNVEV (reference sequence). V lost 8 bases and J lost 0, with 8 bases in between. CDR3 protein: CASGTLSYEQYF. The DNA for the CDR3 is TGTGCCAGCGGGACTCTCTCCTACGAGCAGTACTTC.

The genes are TRBV30 and TRBJ2-6, with no clear D. Germline V gene lookup returns CDR1 GTSNPN and CDR2 SVGIG (reference sequence). Between the trimmed V and J ends, which lost 1 base and 1 base, there was a span of 17 bases. The CDR3 is 18 amino acids. As DNA, the CDR3 is TGTGCCTGGAGTGGGTATGGGCAGGTAGGGTCTGGGGCCAACGTCCTGACTTTC. Encoded protein: CAWSGYGQVGSGANVLTF.

The V gene is TRBV11-2, the J gene TRBJ2-1, with D possibly being TRBD1 or TRBD2 (5 bases each). The CDR3 contains 15 residues. The germline V and J ends were trimmed by 6 bases and 5 bases, with 17 bases remaining between them. The germline gives CDR1 SGHAT, CDR2 FQNNGV. CDR3 sequence (DNA): TGTGCCAGCAGGGGGCGGGCGGCAGGCAACAATGAGCAGTTCTTC. Protein sequence: CASRGRAAGNNEQFF.

The gene calls are TRBV19 and TRBJ2-7, with TRBD1 matching 7 bases. The CDR3 runs to 14 residues. J lost 0 bases, V lost 7 bases, and 6 bases had no gene match. Germline CDR1 and CDR2: LNHDA and SQIVND (reference sequence). The CDR3 DNA reads as TGTGCCAGTACTTCGACAGGGAGCTCCTACGAGCAGTACTTC. Its protein product is CASTSTGSSYEQYF.

The gene calls are TRBV4-3 and TRBJ2-7; D perhaps matches TRBD2 (6 bases). Looked up from germline, CDR1 is LGHNA and CDR2 is YSLEER. Deletions cut 0 bases from V and 3 bases from J, with 9 bases between. The CDR3 consists of 14 residues. The DNA for the CDR3 is TGCGCCAGCAGCCAAGATTCTAGCGACTACGAGCAGTACTTC. Translation gives CASSQDSSDYEQYF.

This clone came up once. The rearrangement uses TRBV6-1 and TRBJ2-1, with TRBD2 matching over 7 bases. Germline V CDR1 and CDR2: MNHNS, SASEGT. This CDR3 comprises 13 residues. V shed 2 bases, J shed 12 bases, and the junction held 7 bases outside the gene matches. The CDR3: CASSETVREGQFF. The CDR3 DNA reads as TGTGCCAGCAGTGAAACGGTTAGGGAGGGGCAGTTCTTC.

The chain combines TRBV5-1 with TRBJ2-2, with D uncertain. This CDR3 has 14 residues. Looked up from germline, CDR1 is SGHRS and CDR2 is YFSETQ. V was trimmed by 6 bases and J by 3 bases, leaving 12 bases between them. The CDR3 reads CASKTSRYTGELFF. CDR3 sequence (DNA): TGCGCCAGCAAAACCAGCCGGTACACCGGGGAGCTGTTTTTT. Filled out from reference TRBV5-1 and TRBJ2-2, the complete variable domain reads KAGVTQTPRYLIKTRGQQVTLSCSPISGHRSVSWYQQTPGQGLQFLFEYFSETQRNKGNFPGRFSGRQFSNSRSEMNVSTLELGDSALYLCASKTSRYTGELFFGEGSRLTVL.

In this sample, this clone turned up once. This chain uses TRBV28 with TRBJ2-5, with D perhaps TRBD1 (6 bases). Germline CDR1 is MDHEN and CDR2 is SYDVKM. Deletions cut 5 bases from V and 2 bases from J, with 12 bases between. This CDR3 is 14 amino acids long. The CDR3 here is CASSTHREQETQYF. The CDR3, as DNA: TGTGCCAGCAGTACTCACAGGGAACAAGAGACCCAGTACTTC. The complete variable domain, with remaining parts taken from reference TRBV28 and TRBJ2-5, reads DVKVTQSSRYLVKRTGEKVFLECVQDMDHENMFWYRQDPGLGLRLIYFSYDVKMKEKGDIPEGYSVSREKKERFSLILESASTNQTSMYLCASSTHREQETQYFGPGTRLLVL.

The gene calls are TRBV25-1 and TRBJ2-1; possible D gene TRBD1, 6 bases. CDR3 size: 15 residues. Germline V gene data show CDR1 as MGHDK and CDR2 as SYGVNS. Trimming removed 8 bases from V and 4 bases from J, with 18 bases in between. CDR3 nucleotide sequence: TGTGCCAGCCGCAAAGGGGGACACCTATACAATGAGCAGTTCTTC. Translation gives CASRKGGHLYNEQFF.

The rearrangement joins TRBV4-1 to TRBJ2-7; 8 nucleotides line up with TRBD2. Trimming removed 8 bases from V and 0 bases from J; junction bases left unmatched: 3. The CDR3 is 13 amino acids. Germline CDR1 is MGHRA and CDR2 is YSYEKL. The CDR3, as DNA: TGCGCCAGCTCGAGCGGGAGCTCCTACGAGCAGTACTTC. Residues: CASSSGSSYEQYF.

The rearrangement links TRBV27 to TRBJ2-7; 9 bases are a match to TRBD2. This CDR3 is 14 amino acids long. The germline gives CDR1 MNHEY, CDR2 SMNVEV (reference sequence). J was trimmed by 6 bases and V by 5 bases; bases with no gene match: 8. The CDR3 DNA reads TGTGCCAGCAGTATTAGCGGGAGTCGATTCGAGCAGTACTTC. Translated: CASSISGSRFEQYF.

The V and J genes are TRBV5-1 and TRBJ2-7; 12 positions match TRBD2. Trimming took 5 bases from V and 5 from J; bases not matched to a gene: 14. Germline loops: CDR1 SGHRS, CDR2 YFSETQ. The CDR3 contains 17 residues. In DNA, the CDR3 is TGCGCCAGCAGGGGGACAGGGTCGAGACTAGCGGGAGACGAGCAGTACTTC. Translation: CASRGTGSRLAGDEQYF.

The V call is TRBV7-9, the J call TRBJ2-1, with 12 bases that match TRBD2. V lost 4 bases to trimming and J lost 5 bases; unmatched junction nucleotides: 3. CDR1 SEHNR and CDR2 FQNEAQ come from the germline V gene (reference sequence). This CDR3 has 15 residues. CDR3 region: CASSSLAGGNNEQFF. The CDR3, as DNA: TGTGCCAGCAGCTCCCTAGCGGGAGGGAACAATGAGCAGTTCTTC.

On this clone itself: Other DNA variants within this sample encode the same CDR3. This rearrangement joins TRBV27 to TRBJ2-7, with a tentative D call TRBD2 (5 bases). The V end was cut by 8 bases, the J end by 3 bases, with 14 bases between. Germline values: CDR1 MNHEY, CDR2 SMNVEV (reference sequence). The CDR3 is 13 residues long. The CDR3 region has the DNA TGTGCCAGCTCCTTCGGACTGAACTACGAGCAGTACTTC. It translates to CASSFGLNYEQYF.

V gene TRBV19 combines with J gene TRBJ2-1, with a tentative D call TRBD2 (6 bases). Trimming cost V 2 bases and J 8 bases, with 16 bases left between them. The CDR3 loop spans 15 amino acids. Germline CDR1 reads LNHDA; CDR2 reads SQIVND (reference sequence). CDR3 DNA sequence: TGTGCCAGTAGTATATGGCTAGCGCCAGGCGATGAGCAGTTCTTC. It specifies CASSIWLAPGDEQFF.